The clone carrying this TCR beta chain was picked up a small number of times. What it binds is unknown. At sampling all donors were nominally healthy, likely with unrecorded immune exposures. The data belong to a study of cytomegalovirus exposure and HLA in healthy donors. Study-wide results and limits: It was shown in a later analysis that HLA-associated TCR beta chains were more clonally expanded than other, equally common chains.

Vbeta (60) and Jbeta (13) primers were used in the PCR. Profiled with immunoSEQ multiplex PCR; TCRdb holds only in-frame clones, not every one. The data hold about 140,000 clones, with roughly 78% observed a single time. This TCR was sampled from a female donor in good health and CMV-seronegative. The source material was PBMCs.

DNA of the CDR3: TGTGCCAGCAGCTTGGCCTGGGACAGGGGGAGCACTGAAGCTTTCTTT. Its protein product is CASSLAWDRGSTEAFF. The V gene is TRBV5-6, the J gene TRBJ1-1, with TRBD1 matching over 11 bases. Germline V gene sequence: CDR1 SGHDT, CDR2 YYEEEE. J lost 4 bases, V lost 0 bases, and 5 bases had no gene match. CDR3 length: 16 residues.